This T cell receptor beta chain was sequenced during a study of graft-versus-host responses after intestinal transplantation. Study overall: Every recipient underwent anti-thymocyte globulin induction, then tacrolimus and steroids for approximately 3 years. Study-level findings and limits: The recipient marrow held GvH clones, and some of them showed up first in ileum or blood.

The CDR3 runs to 15 residues. Germline V lookup: CDR1 MNHEY, CDR2 SMNVEV (reference sequence). The germline V and J ends were trimmed by 3 bases and 2 bases, with 11 bases remaining between them. Remarks on this clone: Its antigen is unknown.

The method was immunoSEQ multiplex PCR; TCRdb's version includes in-frame clones alone and lacks a portion of them. The table has about 25,000 clones, approximately 95% seen once. Sequences were derived from PBMCs, sampled 18 days after transplant. The source of this sequence is a human patient who received an intestinal transplant, so some T cells may come from the graft donor. V and J are TRBV27 and TRBJ1-3, with unresolved D. DNA for the CDR3: TGTGCCAGCAGTTTCGAAGGCGGGGCTGGAAACACCATATATTTT. Its protein product is CASSFEGGAGNTIYF.